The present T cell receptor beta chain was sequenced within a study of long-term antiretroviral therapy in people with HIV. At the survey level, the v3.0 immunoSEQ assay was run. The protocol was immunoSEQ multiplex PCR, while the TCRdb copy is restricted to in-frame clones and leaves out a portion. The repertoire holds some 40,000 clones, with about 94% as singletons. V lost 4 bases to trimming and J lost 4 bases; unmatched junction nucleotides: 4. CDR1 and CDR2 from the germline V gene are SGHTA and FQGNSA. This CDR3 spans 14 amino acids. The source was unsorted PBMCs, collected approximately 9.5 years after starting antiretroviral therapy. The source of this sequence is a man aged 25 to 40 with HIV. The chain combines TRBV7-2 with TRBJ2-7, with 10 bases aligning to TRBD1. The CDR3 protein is CASSSRDRGYEQYF. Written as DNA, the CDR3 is TGTGCCAGCAGCTCCCGGGACAGGGGTTACGAGCAGTACTTC.